The rows below give T cell receptor beta chains drawn from one sample of a study of cytomegalovirus exposure and HLA in healthy donors. Generated by immunoSEQ multiplex PCR, the TCRdb table keeps only in-frame clones and is missing some. This sample carries about 130,000 clones, about 73% of them seen once, and the ten largest clones take approximately 2.9%. The sequenced sample was PBMCs. The receptors stem from a human donor in good health. Both conserved end residues are part of each CDR3. The D gene is left open where the match is weak. Size values are once, few and many counts, or a class for expanded clones, and some rows have none.

TRBD1 TRBJ1-2 NA TRBV4-2 CASSQPGTDYGYTF TGTGCCAGCAGCCAACCCGGGACAGACTATGGCTACACCTTC
NA TRBJ2-7 NA TRBV4-2 CASSPSGTYEQYF TGTGCCAGCAGCCCGAGCGGCACCTACGAGCAGTACTTC
NA TRBJ1-2 NA TRBV6-1 CASMLTGGDGYTF TGTGCCAGCATGCTCACCGGCGGGGATGGCTACACCTTC
TRBD1 TRBJ1-2 once TRBV10-3 CAISERDRGNYGYTF TGTGCCATCAGTGAGCGGGACAGGGGTAACTATGGCTACACCTTC
TRBD1 TRBJ2-7 NA TRBV27 CASRPGQVSYEQYF TGTGCCAGCAGGCCGGGACAGGTCTCCTACGAGCAGTACTTC
NA TRBJ1-3 NA TRBV14 CASSQDLAGAGNTIYF TGTGCCAGCAGCCAAGATCTTGCGGGGGCTGGAAACACCATATATTTT
NA TRBJ2-7 once TRBV11-2 CASSPRTRTYEQYF TGTGCCAGCAGCCCCCGGACTCGTACCTACGAGCAGTACTTC
TRBD1 TRBJ2-7 NA TRBV6-1 CASRDRGREQYF TGTGCCAGCAGAGACAGGGGGCGCGAGCAGTACTTC
TRBD1 TRBJ2-4 once TRBV6-6 CASSYTRDRVYF TGTGCCAGCAGTTACACACGGGACAGGGTCTACTTC
TRBD1 TRBJ1-4 NA TRBV5-1 CASSLSTGINEKLFF TGCGCCAGCAGCTTATCGACAGGGATTAATGAAAAACTGTTTTTT
TRBD1 TRBJ2-2 NA TRBV28 CASEDRGPGELFF TGTGCCAGCGAGGACAGGGGACCCGGGGAGCTGTTTTTT
TRBD2 TRBJ2-1 NA TRBV6-6 CASSYSGLGAKNEQFF TGTGCCAGCAGTTACTCGGGACTAGGGGCTAAAAATGAGCAGTTCTTC
NA TRBJ1-1 NA TRBV5-1 CASSPVTGMNTEAFF TGCGCCAGCAGCCCCGTCACGGGGATGAACACTGAAGCTTTCTTT
TRBD1 TRBJ1-2 NA TRBV5-8 CASTPGTAYGYTF TGTGCCAGCACCCCCGGGACAGCTTATGGCTACACCTTC
NA TRBJ2-7 NA TRBV7-8 CASSSGVFDEQYF TGTGCCAGCAGTTCAGGGGTCTTCGACGAGCAGTACTTC
NA TRBJ2-1 NA TRBV6-5 CATNTAGALSNEQFF TGTGCCACCAATACCGCGGGGGCCCTCAGCAATGAGCAGTTCTTC
NA TRBJ1-5 few TRBV11-2 CASSSQIRGVQHF TGTGCCAGCAGCTCCCAGATACGGGGGGTTCAGCATTTT
TRBD1 TRBJ2-5 NA TRBV29-1 CSVERDRGRSETQYF TGCAGCGTCGAAAGGGACAGGGGGCGATCAGAGACCCAGTACTTC
TRBD2 TRBJ2-3 NA TRBV28 CASSFGLADTDTQYF TGTGCCAGCAGTTTCGGGCTAGCGGACACAGATACGCAGTATTTT
NA TRBJ2-3 few TRBV6-5 CASSYFSRGNTDTQYF TGTGCCAGCAGTTACTTCTCGCGGGGAAACACAGATACGCAGTATTTT
NA TRBJ2-7 NA TRBV7-2 CASSLAAGTYEQYF TGTGCCAGCAGCTTAGCGGCAGGAACCTACGAGCAGTACTTC
TRBD1 TRBJ2-3 NA TRBV5-1 CASSLTGALSTDTQYF TGCGCCAGCAGCTTGACAGGGGCGCTTTCCACAGATACGCAGTATTTT
NA TRBJ2-7 NA TRBV16 CASSNQGMVYEQYF TGTGCCAGCAGCAATCAGGGGATGGTCTACGAGCAGTACTTC
NA TRBJ2-3 NA TRBV7-3 CASSLNPGWGTDTQYF TGTGCCAGCAGCTTAAACCCAGGGTGGGGCACAGATACGCAGTATTTT
TRBD1 TRBJ2-7 NA TRBV5-4 CASGQGGPSEQYF TGTGCCAGCGGACAGGGGGGACCTTCAGAGCAGTACTTC
NA TRBJ2-7 NA TRBV27 CAAGYSSYEQYF TGTGCCGCGGGCTACAGCTCCTACGAGCAGTACTTC
TRBD2 TRBJ2-5 NA TRBV4-2 CASSQEGTSGGPNF TGTGCCAGCAGCCAAGAGGGGACTAGCGGGGGGCCGAACTTC
NA TRBJ1-6 NA TRBV7-2 CASSLYGGGVRSPLHF TGTGCCAGCAGCTTATATGGGGGGGGCGTACGGTCACCCCTCCACTTT
NA TRBJ1-1 NA TRBV18 CASSPPTGALEAFF TGTGCCAGCTCACCACCTACAGGTGCTCTTGAAGCTTTCTTT
TRBD2 TRBJ2-1 NA TRBV4-2 CASSQTSAAYNEQFF TGTGCCAGCAGCCAAACTAGCGCGGCCTACAATGAGCAGTTCTTC
NA TRBJ2-7 NA TRBV11-2 CASSFTTYEQYF TGTGCCAGCAGCTTTACTACCTACGAGCAGTACTTC
TRBD2 TRBJ2-3 once TRBV4-2 CASSQKREVPDTQYF TGTGCCAGCAGCCAAAAGCGGGAGGTCCCAGATACGCAGTATTTT
NA TRBJ2-5 NA TRBV7-9 CASTHSISGVAETQYF TGTGCCAGCACGCACTCCATCTCGGGGGTGGCAGAGACCCAGTACTTC
TRBD1 TRBJ1-4 NA TRBV11-2 CASSPGGRTNEKLFF TGTGCCAGCAGCCCAGGGGGGAGAACTAATGAAAAACTGTTTTTT
TRBD2 TRBJ2-3 NA TRBV7-9 CASSPRTSGTSTDTQYF TGTGCCAGCAGCCCGCGGACTAGCGGCACTAGCACAGATACGCAGTATTTT
TRBD1 TRBJ1-2 NA TRBV15 CATSVLQGYDGYTF TGTGCCACCAGCGTCTTACAGGGGTACGATGGCTACACCTTC